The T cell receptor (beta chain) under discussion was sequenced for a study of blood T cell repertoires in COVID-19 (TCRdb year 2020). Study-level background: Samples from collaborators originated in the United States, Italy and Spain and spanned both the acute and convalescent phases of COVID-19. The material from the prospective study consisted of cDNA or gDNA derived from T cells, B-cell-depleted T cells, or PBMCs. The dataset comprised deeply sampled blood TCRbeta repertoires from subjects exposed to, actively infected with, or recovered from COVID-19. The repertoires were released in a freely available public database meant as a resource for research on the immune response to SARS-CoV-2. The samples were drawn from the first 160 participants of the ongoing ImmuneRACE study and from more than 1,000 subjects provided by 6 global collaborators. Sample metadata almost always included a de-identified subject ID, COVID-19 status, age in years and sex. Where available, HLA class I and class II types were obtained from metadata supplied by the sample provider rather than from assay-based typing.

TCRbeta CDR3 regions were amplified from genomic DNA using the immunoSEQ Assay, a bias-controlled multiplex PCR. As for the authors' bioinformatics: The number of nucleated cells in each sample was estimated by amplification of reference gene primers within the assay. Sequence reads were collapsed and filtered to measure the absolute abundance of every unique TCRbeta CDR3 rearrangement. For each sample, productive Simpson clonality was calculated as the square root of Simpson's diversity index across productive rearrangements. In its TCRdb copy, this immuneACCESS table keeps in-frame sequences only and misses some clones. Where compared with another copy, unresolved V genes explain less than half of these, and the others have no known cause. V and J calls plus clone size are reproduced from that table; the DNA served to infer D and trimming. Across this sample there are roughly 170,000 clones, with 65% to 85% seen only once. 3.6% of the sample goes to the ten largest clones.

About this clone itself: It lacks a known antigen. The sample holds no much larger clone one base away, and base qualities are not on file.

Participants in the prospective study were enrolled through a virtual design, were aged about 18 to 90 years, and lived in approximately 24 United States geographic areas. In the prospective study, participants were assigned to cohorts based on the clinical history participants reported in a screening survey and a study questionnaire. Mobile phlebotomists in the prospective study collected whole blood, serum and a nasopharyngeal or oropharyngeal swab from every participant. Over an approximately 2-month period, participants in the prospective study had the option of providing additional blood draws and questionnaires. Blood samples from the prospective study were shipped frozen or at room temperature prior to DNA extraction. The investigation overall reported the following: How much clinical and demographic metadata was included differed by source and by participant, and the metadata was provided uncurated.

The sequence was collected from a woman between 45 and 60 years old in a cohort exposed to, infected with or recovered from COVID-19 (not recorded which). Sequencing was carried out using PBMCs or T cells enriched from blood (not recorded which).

The DNA is as follows: TGTGCCACCAGTGATTTACCCCTGACCGCAGGGGGCAATGAGCAGTTCTTC. It encodes CATSDLPLTAGGNEQFF. The chain uses TRBV24-1 and TRBJ2-1, with TRBD1 identical over 7 junction bases. Based on the germline V gene, the CDR1 and CDR2 sequences are KGHDR and SFDVKD. Its CDR3 holds 17 amino acids, cysteine through phenylalanine. Kept here is only the CDR3 DNA, which spans 51 bases and is read in frame from base 1. After removal of 1 base from V and 6 bases from J, the junction retains 11 bases not matched to a gene.